This is a list of T cell receptor beta chains from one sample in a study of cytotoxic CD8 clonotypes in ibrutinib-treated CLL. Generated by immunoSEQ multiplex PCR, the TCRdb table keeps only in-frame clones and is missing some. The sample has about 21,000 clones; 70% to 85% are singletons. This specimen was PBMCs, taken before ibrutinib treatment. The receptors here all came from a human donor with chronic lymphocytic leukemia. Each CDR3 is given with its conserved first and last residue.

TRBV27	TRBJ2-1	CASSLEGAGNEQFF
TRBV7-2	TRBJ2-7	CASSLLGLAGTYEQYF
TRBV27	TRBJ2-7	CASSLSWVSYEQYF
TRBV30	TRBJ2-7	CAWTRGGSEQYF
TRBV6-5	TRBJ2-3	CASMSRSTDTQYF
TRBV9	TRBJ1-3	CASSVGQLSGNTIYF
TRBV5-5	TRBJ2-3	CASSLVDTQYF
TRBV5-6	TRBJ1-1	CASSPVTGVTTEAFF
TRBV5-4	TRBJ2-1	CASSFFVQGGGGNEQFF
TRBV28	TRBJ2-7	CASSTGTGDYEQYF
TRBV5-6	TRBJ2-7	CASSFSNYEQYF
TRBV7-3	TRBJ2-2	CASSEGKISPGELFF
TRBV2	TRBJ2-2	CASNPGGPGELFF
TRBV30	TRBJ1-3	CAWSVLGNTGNTIYF
TRBV18	TRBJ1-1	CASSPLRGGDTEAFF
TRBV4-2	TRBJ1-4	CASSLAGTDEKLFF
TRBV9	TRBJ2-1	CASSVGQWEGDEQFF
TRBV19	TRBJ2-3	CASSFSEAPGTDTQYF
TRBV7-9	TRBJ2-7	CASSLGGLYEQYF
TRBV6-1	TRBJ1-1	CASSTTVNRQGRAFF
TRBV7-9	TRBJ2-1	CASSLLNGVGNEQFF
TRBV30	TRBJ1-2	CAWMREGFIGYTF
TRBV18	TRBJ2-1	CASSPMGGEQFF
TRBV19	TRBJ2-1	CASSTVRGKSNEQFF
TRBV4-3	TRBJ2-7	CASSQVAGNYEQYF
TRBV2	TRBJ2-3	CASSDRDRGGDTQYF
TRBV6-6	TRBJ1-2	CASSFRGGYTF
TRBV11-3	TRBJ1-2	CASSPGGRRSGYTF
TRBV5-1	TRBJ2-7	CASSFWTSRTYEQYF
TRBV10-3	TRBJ2-3	CAISRAGGGQADTQYF
TRBV28	TRBJ1-5	CASSSSTGGRNQPQHF
TRBV28	TRBJ1-2	CASSFRAGDFAF
TRBV2	TRBJ2-2	CASIGTSGPGELFF
TRBV19	TRBJ1-5	CASSDPGQGARYSNQPQHF
TRBV5-5	TRBJ2-5	CASSPLGGLADQETQYF
TRBV5-5	TRBJ2-2	CASSLAGGTGELFF
TRBV19	TRBJ1-5	CASRGRGQGDNQPQHF
TRBV19	TRBJ1-2	CASSIRGKEGHDYTF
TRBV9	TRBJ2-3	CASSVAGGGVATDTQYF
TRBV6-6	TRBJ2-1	CASRLGLAGGRQFF
TRBV28	TRBJ1-2	CASSFARGYTF
TRBV9	TRBJ2-2	CASSVNTGELFF
TRBV2	TRBJ1-1	CASSLQGGSTEAFF
TRBV6-5	TRBJ1-4	CASGQGDRKLFF
TRBV19	TRBJ2-1	CASSIASSGRKAHEQFF
TRBV5-6	TRBJ1-2	CASSSAGGSEGGYTF
TRBV18	TRBJ2-7	CASSSEGGYEQYF
TRBV2	TRBJ2-7	CASRGQGGSYEQYF